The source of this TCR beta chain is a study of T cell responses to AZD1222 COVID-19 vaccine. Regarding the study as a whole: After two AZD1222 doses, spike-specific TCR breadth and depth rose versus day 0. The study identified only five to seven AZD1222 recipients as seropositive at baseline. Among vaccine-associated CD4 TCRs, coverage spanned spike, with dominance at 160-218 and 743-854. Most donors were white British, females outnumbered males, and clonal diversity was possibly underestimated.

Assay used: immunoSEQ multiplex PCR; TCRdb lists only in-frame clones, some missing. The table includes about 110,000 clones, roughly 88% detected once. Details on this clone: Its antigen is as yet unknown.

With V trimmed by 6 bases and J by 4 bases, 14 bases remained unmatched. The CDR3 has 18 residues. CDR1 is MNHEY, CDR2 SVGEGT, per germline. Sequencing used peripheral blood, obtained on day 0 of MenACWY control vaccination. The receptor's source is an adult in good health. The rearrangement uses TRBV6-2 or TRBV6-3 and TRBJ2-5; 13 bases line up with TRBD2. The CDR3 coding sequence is TGTGCCAGCAGCTCCCGGGGGACTAGCGGGATTCTCCCAGAGACCCAGTACTTC. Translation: CASSSRGTSGILPETQYF.